The 2 T cell receptor beta chains below come from one sample, sequenced in a study of cytotoxic CD8 clonotypes in ibrutinib-treated CLL. The method was immunoSEQ multiplex PCR; TCRdb's version includes in-frame clones alone and lacks a portion of them. The data show some 10,000 clones, 79% seen once. The sample was PBMCs, taken at disease progression, from a patient treated with ibrutinib. All receptors derive from a human donor with chronic lymphocytic leukemia.

This clone was picked up one time. The J gene is TRBJ2-7, the V gene TRBV9, with D uncertain. The V gene lost 0 bases and the J gene lost 5 bases, with 9 bases spanning the gap. Germline assignment: CDR1 SGDLS and CDR2 YYNGEE. The CDR3 extends over 13 amino acids. As DNA, the CDR3 is TGTGCCAGCAGCGTAGGCCTCTTCGACGAGCAGTACTTC. This gives the protein CASSVGLFDEQYF.

This clone appeared a few times. The chain combines TRBV5-1 with TRBJ2-5; D unresolved. The length of the CDR3 is 14 residues. The germline gives CDR1 SGHRS, CDR2 YFSETQ. V was pared by 0 bases and J by 2 bases, with 8 bases between. The CDR3 loop reads CASSLGRIQETQYF. The DNA for the CDR3 is TGCGCCAGCAGCTTGGGACGGATACAAGAGACCCAGTACTTC.